One sample yielded the 25 T cell receptor beta chains listed below, sequenced in a study of cytomegalovirus exposure and HLA in healthy donors. Some clones are missing from TCRdb's copy, which holds only in-frame ones; the method was immunoSEQ multiplex PCR. This table holds about 220,000 clones, roughly 84% found once. Sequenced input: PBMCs. These receptors all come from a woman under 40 in good health and CMV-seropositive.

This clone was picked up a small number of times. The rearrangement joins TRBV2 to TRBJ2-7; 11 bases line up with TRBD2. J gave up 6 bases and V 6 bases, and 4 bases lay outside the gene matches. Per the germline V gene, CDR1 is SNHLY and CDR2 is FYNNEI. The CDR3 spans 13 residues. The CDR3 loop is CASRLAGAAEQYF. The CDR3 region has the DNA TGTGCCAGCAGACTAGCGGGAGCGGCCGAGCAGTACTTC.

V and J are TRBV5-4 and TRBJ2-2; 13 bases map to TRBD2. Germline V gene sequence: CDR1 SGHNT, CDR2 YYREEE (reference sequence). The CDR3 is made up of 16 amino acids. V lost 4 bases and J lost 7; bases outside the gene matches: 7. The CDR3 loop is CASSPGLAGVHGELFF. The CDR3 bases are TGTGCCAGCAGCCCCGGACTAGCGGGAGTCCACGGGGAGCTGTTTTTT.

The chain uses TRBV27 and TRBJ1-5; 10 nucleotides agree with TRBD1. The V segment lost 4 bases and the J segment 5 bases; nucleotides outside the gene matches: 8. Germline CDR1 MNHEY, CDR2 SMNVEV (reference sequence). The CDR3 consists of 16 residues. The CDR3 coding sequence is TGTGCCAGCAGTTCGACAGGGGGCGCGGGGTATCAGCCCCAGCATTTT. As protein: CASSSTGGAGYQPQHF.

The chain has TRBV6-5 and TRBJ1-2; 8 bases are shared with TRBD1. Trimming at V came to 5 bases and at J to 7 bases, leaving 3 bases not matched to a gene. Per the germline V gene, CDR1 is MNHEY and CDR2 is SVGAGI. The CDR3 is 12 residues long. CDR3 protein: CASSKQGGGYTF. The CDR3 DNA follows: TGTGCCAGCAGTAAACAGGGGGGTGGCTACACCTTC.

This chain joins TRBV7-9 and TRBJ2-7; 11 nucleotides match TRBD1. CDR3 size: 16 residues. Germline loops: CDR1 SEHNR, CDR2 FQNEAQ (reference sequence). V dropped 3 bases and J dropped 7; count of bases not matched to a gene: 11. The CDR3 sequence: CASSFTSGQGAREQYF. The CDR3 nucleotides read TGTGCCAGCAGCTTTACTAGTGGACAGGGGGCGAGGGAGCAGTACTTC.

The chain carries TRBV10-3 and TRBJ1-5; TRBD1 aligns across 8 bases. CDR3 length: 13 residues. V shed 10 bases, J shed 6 bases, and the junction held 8 bases outside the gene matches. CDR1 is ENHRY, CDR2 SYGVKD, per germline. The CDR3 nucleotides are TGTGCCAGCCGACAGGGGATCGTTCAGCCCCAGCATTTT. Protein product: CASRQGIVQPQHF.

This chain links TRBV14 with TRBJ1-2, with 8 nucleotides matching TRBD1. The V gene's germline CDR1 is SGHDN and CDR2 FVKESK. After removal of 3 bases from V and 2 bases from J, the junction contained 2 bases not matched to a gene. The CDR3 is made up of 14 amino acids. The CDR3 DNA follows: TGTGCCAGCAGCCAGACAGGGGTCAACTATGGCTACACCTTC. This gives the protein CASSQTGVNYGYTF.

Of note for this clone: A junction end diverges from the germline sequence, so it may reflect a read error. The rearrangement uses TRBV25-1 and TRBJ2-7, with D possibly matching TRBD2 (6 bases). Germline CDR1 is MGHDK and CDR2 is SYGVNS. This CDR3 comprises 12 residues. CDR3 protein: CASSTPAGLLIF. In nucleotides, the CDR3 is TGTGCCAGCAGTACCCCGGCGGGGTTACTGATCTTC.

The rearrangement joins TRBV2 to TRBJ2-5, with D perhaps matching TRBD2 (6 bases). Germline assignment: CDR1 SNHLY and CDR2 FYNNEI. The CDR3 consists of 14 residues. V was pared by 5 bases and J by 4 bases, with 14 bases between. The CDR3 nucleotides are TGTGCCAGCAGTCTGGCGGGGCTGGGAGAGACCCAGTACTTC. It is translated as CASSLAGLGETQYF.

The chain combines TRBV7-6 with TRBJ1-3; 7 positions agree with TRBD1. Germline trimming cut 4 bases from V and 3 bases from J; bases unmatched to any gene: 9. The CDR3 spans 16 residues. Germline assignment: CDR1 SGHVS and CDR2 FNYEAQ. CDR3 sequence reads: CASSSYRGALGNTIYF. CDR3 sequence (DNA): TGTGCCAGCAGCTCCTACAGGGGCGCGCTTGGAAACACCATATATTTT.

This sequence joins TRBV21-1 and TRBJ2-7; the table's D gene call, TRBD2, was not cross checked with the DNA. TRBV21-1 is a known pseudogene. CDR3 length: 15 residues. CDR3 residues: CASSTGRAGGCEQYF. The CDR3 region has the DNA TGTGCCAGCAGTACTGGCCGGGCAGGAGGGTGCGAGCAGTACTTC.

The chain carries TRBV10-3 and TRBJ2-1; either TRBD1 or TRBD2 may fit D (5 bases each). V was cut by 8 bases and J by 10 bases, with 21 bases left in between. The CDR3 runs to 14 residues. Germline V gene data show CDR1 as ENHRY and CDR2 as SYGVKD. CDR3 region: CAILRDLASREQFF. CDR3 in DNA: TGTGCCATCTTGAGGGACCTGGCGAGTCGAGAGCAGTTCTTC.

Only one count was recorded for this clone. The chain links TRBV5-1 to TRBJ2-1; TRBD2 is a possible D gene (7 bases). This CDR3 has 15 amino acids. V lost 5 bases and J lost 5, with 17 bases in between. Germline V gene lookup returns CDR1 SGHRS and CDR2 YFSETQ. The CDR3: CASSGRGRDHNEQFF. CDR3 DNA sequence: TGCGCCAGCAGTGGAAGGGGGAGGGATCACAATGAGCAGTTCTTC.

This sequence joins TRBV4-1 and TRBJ2-7, with D unclear. The V gene lost 2 bases and the J gene lost 2 bases, with 7 bases spanning the gap. Per the germline V gene, CDR1 is MGHRA and CDR2 is YSYEKL. The CDR3 length is 13 residues. The DNA for the CDR3 is TGCGCCAGCAGCCAAAGGTTGGCCTACGAGCAGTACTTC. The encoded protein is CASSQRLAYEQYF.

V gene TRBV2 combines with J gene TRBJ1-4; D is possibly TRBD1 (5 bases). Germline CDR1 and CDR2: SNHLY and FYNNEI. Trimming removed 6 bases at V and 8 bases at J, with 16 bases between. This CDR3 spans 14 amino acids. CDR3 bases: TGTGCCAGCAGAGAGAGGGGTGGGTACGAAAAACTGTTTTTT. Residues: CASRERGGYEKLFF. Using reference TRBV2 and TRBJ1-4 for the parts outside the CDR3, the full variable domain is EPEVTQTPSHQVTQMGQEVILRCVPISNHLYFYWYRQILGQKVEFLVSFYNNEISEKSEIFDDQFSVERPDGSNFTLKIRSTKLEDSAMYFCASRERGGYEKLFFGSGTQLSVL.

DNA of the CDR3: TGTGCCAGCAGCGCGCAGTATAGCGGGAGCGTGTTGGACACCGGGGAGCTGTTTTTT. Protein sequence: CASSAQYSGSVLDTGELFF. V gene TRBV9 combines with J gene TRBJ2-2; TRBD2 matches 9 bases. Germline CDR1 and CDR2: SGDLS and YYNGEE. This CDR3 has 19 residues. V was pared by 3 bases and J by 3 bases, with 15 bases of the junction left unmatched.

Note on this clone: The sample has other DNA sequences that encode this CDR3 too. The chain is built from TRBV30 and TRBJ1-2; D gene ambiguous. The CDR3 consists of 11 residues. V was trimmed by 3 bases and J by 2 bases, leaving 4 bases between them. From germline, CDR1 is GTSNPN and CDR2 SVGIG (reference sequence). CDR3: CAWRLNYGYTF. In nucleotides, the CDR3 is TGTGCCTGGAGACTGAACTATGGCTACACCTTC.

This clone was seen only once. V gene TRBV5-1 combines with J gene TRBJ2-7; unclear D gene. There are 13 residues in the CDR3. Between the trimmed V and J ends, which lost 3 bases and 6 bases, there was a span of 13 bases. CDR1 is SGHRS and CDR2 is YFSETQ in the germline V gene. The CDR3 DNA reads TGCGCCAGCAGCTCCTCTTTACCCACCGAGCAGTACTTC. It translates to CASSSSLPTEQYF.

This sequence joins TRBV2 and TRBJ1-3; D unresolved. The germline V and J ends were trimmed by 7 bases and 2 bases, with 9 bases remaining between them. Germline CDR1 reads SNHLY; CDR2 reads FYNNEI. The CDR3 is made up of 13 amino acids. CDR3 nucleotide sequence: TGTGCCAGCATGGGCCGTACTGGAAACACCATATATTTT. Translated, it gives CASMGRTGNTIYF.

The chain carries TRBV13 and TRBJ2-3; 10 nucleotides match TRBD2. The germline V gene encodes CDR1 PRHDT and CDR2 FYEKMQ (reference sequence). V lost 4 bases, J lost 0 bases, and 4 bases stayed unmatched. The CDR3 extends over 16 amino acids. Here the CDR3 DNA reads TGTGCCAGCAGCTCCGGGACTAGCGAAAGCACAGATACGCAGTATTTT. Its protein product is CASSSGTSESTDTQYF.

The chain joins TRBV27 to TRBJ1-5; a weak D match, TRBD1 (6 bases). V was trimmed by 3 bases and J by 4 bases, leaving 10 bases between them. Germline V gives CDR1 MNHEY, CDR2 SMNVEV (reference sequence). There are 14 residues in the CDR3. The CDR3 DNA reads TGTGCCAGCAGTTTGTGGCAGGGGAATCAGCCCCAGCATTTT. Translating it yields CASSLWQGNQPQHF.

Regarding this clone: One end of the junction varies from germline; a read error may be responsible. The chain uses TRBV30 and TRBJ2-1, with 13 bases that match TRBD2. Per germline, CDR1 GTSNPN and CDR2 SVGIG (reference sequence). There are 15 residues in the CDR3. CDR3 amino acids: CAWSPTTSGGNGQFF. CDR3 nucleotide sequence: TGTGCCTGGAGCCCGACGACTAGCGGGGGGAATGGGCAGTTCTTC. Based on the CDR3 plus reference TRBV30 and TRBJ2-1, the full variable domain is SQTIHQWPATLVQPVGSPLSLECTVEGTSNPNLYWYRQAAGRGLQLLFYSVGIGQISSEVPQNLSASRPQDRQFILSSKKLLLSDSGFYLCAWSPTTSGGNGQFFGPGTRLTVL.

The CDR3 spells CASSSVTFYGYTF. The CDR3 DNA reads TGTGCCAGCAGTTCGGTAACCTTTTATGGCTACACCTTC. V gene TRBV28 combines with J gene TRBJ1-2; D ambiguous. CDR3 length: 13 amino acids. Germline-derived CDR1 and CDR2 are MDHEN and SYDVKM. With 4 bases removed from V and 5 bases from J, the gap between germline ends came to 11 bases.

The genes are TRBV10-3 and TRBJ2-5; D uncertain. V lost 5 bases to trimming and J lost 2 bases, with 15 bases between them. Germline V gene sequence: CDR1 ENHRY, CDR2 SYGVKD. CDR3 length: 15 residues. CDR3 sequence reads: CAISRAAGGQETQYF. The DNA of the CDR3 is TGTGCCATCAGTAGGGCTGCAGGTGGGCAAGAGACCCAGTACTTC.

V is TRBV4-3 and J is TRBJ1-5; D is unclear. Germline V lookup: CDR1 LGHNA, CDR2 YSLEER. The CDR3 has 20 amino acids. Trimming stripped 3 bases from V and 0 bases from J, with 24 bases between. In DNA, the CDR3 is TGCGCCAGCAGCCAGGCCCTTCACCACGGGTGGGAATATAGCAATCAGCCCCAGCATTTT. Protein sequence: CASSQALHHGWEYSNQPQHF.